This entry concerns a single T cell receptor beta chain. Its antigen is currently unknown. CD45RO-negative, CCR7-selected cells formed the naive CD8 fraction, which excluded terminally differentiated effector memory CD45RA+ cells. This sample is drawn from a study of shared clonotypes between healthy human individuals. Overall study results and limits: Of the naive CD4 clonotypes, around 4.9% were shared across four donors.

There are 15 residues in the CDR3. V was trimmed by 1 base and J by 5 bases, leaving 14 bases between them. The germline CDR1 and CDR2 sequences are SGHTA and FQGTGA. Sequenced by immunoSEQ multiplex PCR; TCRdb stores in-frame clones only, minus some. Of 2 million to 2.5 million clones in the sample, roughly 91% are singletons; the top ten hold roughly 1.7%. The chain is built from TRBV7-3 and TRBJ1-1; TRBD1 is a possible D gene (5 bases). This clonotype was obtained from a man between 18 and 29 years old in good health. Some clones in this sample may be carry-over from other donors' samples. Sequencing was performed on naive CD8+ T cells from PBMCs. For the CDR3, the DNA is TGTGCCAGCAGCTTAATACGGGGGAGGCGGACTGAAGCTTTCTTT. The encoded protein is CASSLIRGRRTEAFF.